This TCR beta chain was sequenced for a study of cytomegalovirus exposure and HLA in healthy donors (dated by TCRdb to about 2017). A note on the overall study: An earlier analysis of some 600 of the donors reported approximately 280 Gb of sequence data and 90 million to 120 million unique TCR beta sequences obtained from about 179 million T cells. An early release covering about 600 HLA-typed donors comprised approximately 300 gigabases of sequencing data and 65 million to 100 million unique TCR sequences. To decide whether each TCR beta V gene segment behaved as functional or pseudogenic, an earlier analysis of approximately 600 of the donors relied on high-throughput TCR beta sequencing. A later analysis re-analyzed previously published TCR beta repertoires from 500 to 700 donors and added high-resolution HLA genotyping to study TCR occurrence patterns. The study aimed to test whether cataloging public T cell receptors could reveal signatures of past pathogen exposure. The number of typed donors differed by locus: about 620-640 for A, B, C, DRB1 and DQB1; 500 to 550 for DQA1; 606 for DPA1; and roughly 450 for DPB1. Both class I and class II loci were covered by HLA typing, at four-digit resolution. The later analysis used no new phenotypic data to find candidate immune exposures, relying instead on TCR beta sequences and their occurrence across donors. A later genetic analysis used genome-wide SNP genotypes for about 55% of the 666 donors, treating that subset as a discovery cohort. The study used immunosequencing to profile the T cell repertoires of 666 subjects and linked those repertoires to cytomegalovirus serostatus. On average, around 200,000 unique TCR beta nucleotide sequences were sequenced per donor among 398 genotyped donors of the cohort, with approximately 18% of those sequences being non-productive. To predict cytomegalovirus infection status, the study combined high-throughput TCR immunosequencing, statistical association of individual TCRs with disease status, and machine learning. Of the 300 to 450 genotyped donors, about 80% fell in the genetic ancestry cluster associated with self-reported Caucasian donors. In addition to the first cohort of approximately 650 subjects, a separate validation cohort of 130 or so different subjects was used. Donor age, sex, ethnicity and CMV serostatus were compiled together with the repertoire data. Roughly five DR-DQ haplotypes were handled as single units for association and clustering because linkage in the cohort was strong. Every repertoire in the discovery cohort had been generated on one and the same sequencing platform.

The cohort consisted of 600 to 750 healthy bone marrow donors. At the time of sampling, all cohort members were nominally healthy, though unrecorded immune exposures were likely present. The donor was CMV seronegative and was included in the group of approximately 350 seronegative cohort members. A peripheral blood sample was collected from each donor, and TCR beta sequencing was performed on peripheral blood mononuclear cells. The Qiagen DNeasy Blood Extraction Kit was used to extract genomic DNA from the blood cell samples. Overall results and qualifications from the work: According to a later analysis, most CMV-associated TCR beta chains appeared to be HLA-restricted, and the HLA associations seemed to be driven largely by CMV exposure. The authors suggested that the approach could potentially be generalized to other disease states and immunological phenotypes. Presence/absence analyses assumed roughly uniform sequencing depth across donors, an assumption that may not hold. CMV serostatus was the only immune exposure information available for the cohort. The earlier analysis of 587 of the donors excluded roughly 17 rarely observed V segments, including chromosome 9 orphons, because counts were too low. In an earlier analysis of some 540 of the donors, most TCR beta V segments appeared in productive rearrangements about 87% or about 30% of the time, broadly matching IMGT annotations. The classifier was reported to diagnose cytomegalovirus status with high specificity and sensitivity in both the original cohort and the validation cohort. The study listed approximately 160 TCR beta chains as associated with cytomegalovirus. In a later analysis, several top co-occurrence clusters were reported to appear linked to parvovirus B19, influenza, CMV and Epstein-Barr virus. Strong co-occurrence of HLA alleles, especially DR and DQ, made assigning TCR associations to individual alleles difficult. A later genetic analysis reported fewer N-insertions in productive TCRs among donors in an Asian-associated ancestry cluster than the approximately 670-donor mean. At a false discovery rate of 0.05, a later analysis linked approximately 18,000 TCR beta sequences to specific HLA alleles. In vitro tests confirmed that three of the cytomegalovirus-associated TCR beta chains recognize cytomegalovirus antigens. Linkage disequilibrium might explain the correlated functional status among segregating V segments, but an unknown experimental factor could not be excluded. Because some donors lacked HLA typing at each locus, the association tests relied only on the typed subset. A cluster of highly shared sequence variants was judged likely to represent a technical artifact of the sequencing pipeline. Most TCR sequences were observed very rarely across donors, whereas some public TCRs were present in many individuals. A further reported finding was that TCR beta sequences accurately predicted the HLA-A and HLA-B alleles for most subjects in the first cohort. A later analysis found that HLA-associated TCR beta chains were more clonally expanded and had lower generation probabilities than equally common non-associated chains. An association between a missense DCLRE1C variant and V-gene and J-gene trimming of TCR beta chains was found in a later genetic analysis and replicated in an independent cohort. Only TCR beta chains were sequenced in this cohort, and the absence of alpha or paired-chain data limited detectable features. According to a later analysis, TCR association rates differed among HLA loci, with DRB1 alleles showing the most associated TCRs and HLA-C alleles showing the fewest.

The method behind the library was the immunoSEQ multiplex PCR assay. For the multiplex PCR, a mixture combining 60 forward primers for TCR Vbeta segments and 13 reverse primers for TCR Jbeta segments was used. Amplification of the CDR3 region of rearranged TCR beta genes was performed with a multiplex PCR assay on genomic DNA. On the Illumina HiSeq System, the amplified TCR beta libraries were sequenced as 87-base-pair reads. As for the original processing: In a later analysis, some 80 million unique TCR beta chains were counted across the 500 to 850 repertoires, and roughly 10 million of these chains were shared by at least two donors. A nearest-neighbor algorithm error-corrected the raw reads and collapsed the reads into unique sequences, merging closely related sequences to remove PCR and sequencing errors. To assign V, D and J gene segments, CDR3 sequences were aligned to IMGT reference sequences. Each retained sequence needed at least a six-nucleotide match to both a V gene segment and a J gene segment. A rearrangement counted as productive if the CDR3 had no stop codons and remained in frame with V and J, and every other rearrangement counted as non-productive. CDR3 was defined according to IMGT convention as the region running from the second conserved V-encoded cysteine to the conserved J-encoded phenylalanine. The earlier analysis of approximately 590 of the donors excluded any sequence lacking an unambiguous match to a single V gene segment. In an earlier analysis of roughly 500 of the donors, V segments were called functional above 56.7% productive rearrangements and were called segregating when the between-donor standard deviation exceeded 5%. A statistical classification framework was built to diagnose cytomegalovirus status from the catalog of TCR beta chain sequences. A later analysis assigned V and J genes by comparing TCR nucleotide sequences with IMGT/GENE-DB human TR gene sequences. A later analysis assigned CDR3 sequences and most-parsimonious VDJ recombination scenarios with the TCRdist pipeline. In a later analysis, each TCR beta chain was defined by its CDR3 amino acid sequence together with its V-gene family, and reads lacking a unique V-gene family were excluded. As a way to deal with suspected cross-contamination and a sequencing artifact, a later analysis dropped 592 nucleotide sequences that were highly shared and had low generation probability. In a later analysis, a clonal expansion index for each public chain was calculated from normalized within-repertoire ranks of inferred template counts. A later analysis computed generation probabilities with a VDJ recombination model fitted to out-of-frame rearrangements, and checked the results against IGoR. Hypergeometric tests were used in a later analysis to score TCR-TCR, TCR-HLA and TCR-CMV co-occurrence, with a repertoire-size bias correction applied to the TCR pairs. In a later analysis, false discovery rates were estimated by permuting HLA or CMV assignments 20 times. In a later analysis, co-occurring TCRs were grouped using DBSCAN, and TCRdist sequence similarity was added for clustering within HLA-allele-positive subsets. Co-occurrence clustering excluded repertoires with fewer than 30,000 or more than 120,000 public chains, plus five with anomalous nucleotide sharing. Imported from immuneACCESS, the table was reduced by TCRdb to in-frame sequences with V and J called. These copies leave out some clones; in studies compared against another copy, an unresolved V gene accounts for under half, and the cause of the remainder is not known. V, J and clone size reflect that table, while D and trimming were determined from the DNA. A total of about 200,000 clones appear in this sample, roughly 84% of them only once. Clones ranked in the top ten supply roughly 1.5% of the sample.

As regards this clone: What this receptor recognizes is not known. The sample holds no much larger clone one base away, and base qualities are not on file.

The sequenced sample was PBMCs. The source is a girl aged 10 to 17 in good health and CMV-seronegative.

The DNA sequence reads TGTGCCAGCAGCTGGGGACAGGGTGGAACAGATACGCAGTATTTT. Its protein product is CASSWGQGGTDTQYF. The rearrangement combines TRBV9 with TRBJ2-3, with 9 central nucleotides matching TRBD1. CDR1 and CDR2 were assigned from the germline V gene as SGDLS and YYNGEE. At the junction V is shortened by 4 bases and J by 3 bases; bases outside the gene matches: 6. The CDR3, from cysteine to phenylalanine, totals 15 residues. CDR3 DNA is the only sequence kept; it has 45 bases, read in frame from the first base. The entire variable domain, with the stretches around the CDR3 drawn from the reference TRBV9 and TRBJ2-3 proteins, is DSGVTQTPKHLITATGQRVTLRCSPRSGDLSVYWYQQSLDQGLQFLIQYYNGEERAKGNILERFSAQQFPDLHSELNLSSLELGDSALYFCASSWGQGGTDTQYFGPGTRLTVL.